A single T cell receptor (beta chain) is shown here with its context. Clones were read by immunoSEQ multiplex PCR, and TCRdb kept only the in-frame ones, dropping some. The sample includes 300,000 or so clones, roughly nine tenths of them seen just once. Germline CDR1 SGDLS, CDR2 YYNGEE. V trimming: 0 bases; J trimming: 5 bases; junction bases outside the gene matches: 8. This CDR3 contains 17 residues. These data belong to a study of blood T cell repertoires in COVID-19. The study drew participants aged about 18 to 89 years from some 25 US areas. Participants had their cohort set by participant-reported clinical history. Before being deemed recovered, Cohort 3 donors had two negative PCRs, clearance, or symptom resolution.

The sample consisted of PBMCs or T cells enriched from blood (not recorded which). The V and J genes are TRBV9 and TRBJ1-6, with 7 bases aligning to TRBD1. The receptor was isolated from a woman younger than 45 who had recovered from COVID-19. The CDR3 nucleotides are TGTGCCAGCAGCGTAGCGGCAGGGGGTGACCATAATTCACCCCTCCACTTT. Translated, it gives CASSVAAGGDHNSPLHF.